The 16 T cell receptor beta chains reported below all come from one sample, sequenced in a study of T cell responses to AZD1222 COVID-19 vaccine. TCRdb's table, derived via immunoSEQ multiplex PCR, lists solely in-frame clones and lacks some. The sample records roughly 180,000 clones, approximately 91% being singletons. This specimen was peripheral blood, taken on day 0 of AZD1222 vaccination. These receptors originate from an adult in good health.

The J gene is TRBJ2-7, the V gene TRBV19; 7 positions agree with TRBD1. The J segment lost 2 bases and the V segment lost 4 bases, leaving 5 bases of the junction unmatched. CDR1 and CDR2 from the germline V gene are LNHDA and SQIVND (reference sequence). The CDR3 covers 14 residues. The CDR3 region has the DNA TGTGCCAGTAGTACCGGGACAGCGGCCTACGAGCAGTACTTC. The encoded protein is CASSTGTAAYEQYF.

Only a few counts were recorded for this clone. The chain recombines TRBV12-3 or TRBV12-4 with TRBJ1-5; D is perhaps TRBD1 (6 bases). This CDR3 spans 13 amino acids. V was trimmed by 6 bases and J by 6 bases, leaving 12 bases between them. CDR3 protein: CASRAGARQPQHF. The CDR3 DNA sequence: TGTGCCAGCAGAGCGGGGGCACGTCAGCCCCAGCATTTT.

This clone was seen more than once but under ten times. V and J are TRBV11-3 and TRBJ1-2; D is perhaps TRBD1 (6 bases). Germline-derived CDR1 and CDR2 are SGHNT and YENEEA. V lost 6 bases, J lost 1 base, and 15 bases lay in between. The CDR3 sequence is 15 residues long. The CDR3 loop reads CASRQGRKGNYGYTF. The CDR3 nucleotides are TGTGCCAGCAGACAGGGCAGGAAGGGTAACTATGGCTACACCTTC.

The J gene is TRBJ2-2, the V gene TRBV28; TRBD2 matches 10 bases. CDR3 length equals 16 residues. In germline, CDR1 is MDHEN, CDR2 SYDVKM. The V segment lost 4 bases and the J segment 3 bases; nucleotides outside the gene matches: 5. CDR3 sequence: CASSSLGTSDTGELFF. The CDR3 DNA sequence: TGTGCCAGCAGTTCCCTCGGGACTAGCGACACCGGGGAGCTGTTTTTT.

The chain carries TRBV7-2 and TRBJ1-1; unclear D gene. Germline V gene sequence: CDR1 SGHTA, CDR2 FQGNSA. The germline V and J ends were trimmed by 1 base and 1 base, with 7 bases remaining between them. The CDR3 covers 14 residues. This CDR3 reads CASSLGVTNTEAFF. CDR3 sequence (DNA): TGTGCCAGCAGCTTAGGGGTCACGAACACTGAAGCTTTCTTT.

The rearrangement joins TRBV5-4 to TRBJ1-3, with D perhaps TRBD1 (5 bases). Trimming shortened V by 3 bases and J by 0 bases, and 19 bases separated the two germline ends. Looked up from germline, CDR1 is SGHNT and CDR2 is YYREEE (reference sequence). The length of the CDR3 is 18 residues. The CDR3 bases are TGTGCCAGCAGCTCTAAGACCACAGGCTCGCGCTCTGGAAACACCATATATTTT. Its translation: CASSSKTTGSRSGNTIYF.

The V and J genes are TRBV20-1 and TRBJ1-2; D is undetermined. Trimming pared 3 bases from V and 4 bases from J, leaving 18 bases between. Germline loops: CDR1 DFQATT, CDR2 SNEGSKA (reference sequence). The CDR3 loop spans 15 amino acids. The DNA of the CDR3 is TGCAGTGCTAGTCCCCGACACGGTCGGAGCTATGGCTACACCTTC. Translating gives CSASPRHGRSYGYTF.

V is TRBV24-1 and J is TRBJ1-5, with D maybe TRBD1 (5 bases). The CDR3 extends over 13 amino acids. Trimming took off 2 bases at V and 8 bases at J, with 9 bases between the two ends. Germline values: CDR1 KGHDR, CDR2 SFDVKD. The DNA for the CDR3 is TGTGCCACCAGTGATTCCAGGGAAGAGCCCCAGCATTTT. Protein product: CATSDSREEPQHF.

The rearrangement uses TRBV10-3 and TRBJ2-7, with 8 bases identical to TRBD2. The J segment lost 7 bases and the V segment lost 6 bases, leaving 11 bases of the junction unmatched. The CDR3 runs to 14 residues. The germline V gene encodes CDR1 ENHRY and CDR2 SYGVKD. This CDR3 reads CAISPAGGPREQYF. The DNA of the CDR3 is TGTGCCATCAGCCCTGCGGGGGGCCCCCGTGAGCAGTACTTC.

V usage is TRBV24-1 and J usage is TRBJ2-2, with 7 bases matching TRBD2. This CDR3 contains 16 residues. Germline CDR1 and CDR2: KGHDR and SFDVKD. Unmatched junction bases numbered 7, after V lost 4 bases and J lost 3 bases. The CDR3 reads CATSDPSREYTGELFF. CDR3 sequence (DNA): TGTGCCACCAGTGACCCCTCGCGGGAGTACACCGGGGAGCTGTTTTTT.

CDR3 coding DNA: TGTGCCAGCAAAAGGACGGGACCCTCGAACACTGAAGCTTTCTTT. It specifies CASKRTGPSNTEAFF. The J gene is TRBJ1-1, the V gene TRBV2; tentatively, D is TRBD1 (5 bases). Looked up from germline, CDR1 is SNHLY and CDR2 is FYNNEI. V was shortened by 7 bases and J by 1 base, with 16 bases between the two germline ends. The CDR3 is 15 residues long. Using reference TRBV2 and TRBJ1-1 for the parts outside the CDR3, the full variable domain is EPEVTQTPSHQVTQMGQEVILRCVPISNHLYFYWYRQILGQKVEFLVSFYNNEISEKSEIFDDQFSVERPDGSNFTLKIRSTKLEDSAMYFCASKRTGPSNTEAFFGQGTRLTVV.

CDR3 sequence: CASSLADALGTQYF. CDR3 sequence (DNA): TGTGCCAGCAGTTTAGCCGACGCCCTAGGGACCCAGTACTTC. The chain couples TRBV28 to TRBJ2-5; unclear D gene. The CDR3 has 14 amino acids. Germline V CDR1 and CDR2: MDHEN, SYDVKM. V lost 2 bases and J 7 bases, leaving 14 bases between the germline ends.

V is TRBV28 and J is TRBJ1-5; possibly TRBD1 for D (5 bases). The CDR3 length is 14 residues. Germline CDR1 reads MDHEN; CDR2 reads SYDVKM. Trimming shortened V by 2 bases and J by 4 bases, and 9 bases separated the two germline ends. The CDR3 reads CASSLQGMNQPQHF. The CDR3 DNA follows: TGTGCCAGCAGTTTACAGGGAATGAATCAGCCCCAGCATTTT. Supplemented by reference TRBV28 and TRBJ1-5, the full variable domain reads DVKVTQSSRYLVKRTGEKVFLECVQDMDHENMFWYRQDPGLGLRLIYFSYDVKMKEKGDIPEGYSVSREKKERFSLILESASTNQTSMYLCASSLQGMNQPQHFGDGTRLSIL.

The chain links TRBV28 to TRBJ2-3; 8 nucleotides match TRBD2. V trimming: 5 bases; J trimming: 0 bases; junction bases outside the gene matches: 13. Germline-derived CDR1 and CDR2 are MDHEN and SYDVKM. There are 18 residues in the CDR3. CDR3 bases: TGTGCCAGCAGTACCCTATCCGTGCCTAGCGGGAGCACAGATACGCAGTATTTT. Residues: CASSTLSVPSGSTDTQYF.

This clone has just a few counts. The gene calls are TRBV20-1 and TRBJ1-5, with 7 bases fitting TRBD1. Per the germline V gene, CDR1 is DFQATT and CDR2 is SNEGSKA (reference sequence). V shed 3 bases, J shed 5 bases, and the junction held 7 bases outside the gene matches. This CDR3 contains 14 residues. The CDR3: CSASPGTEYQPQHF. The CDR3 bases are TGCAGTGCTAGTCCCGGGACAGAGTATCAGCCCCAGCATTTT.

V and J are TRBV15 and TRBJ2-3; TRBD2 aligns across 16 bases. The CDR3 is 18 amino acids. The V gene end was trimmed by 0 bases and the J gene end by 3 bases; junction bases not matched to a gene: 3. Germline CDR1 LNHNV, CDR2 YYDKDF (reference sequence). As DNA, the CDR3 is TGTGCCACCAGCAGAGATCAGGGACTAGCGGGGGGGACAGATACGCAGTATTTT. It translates to CATSRDQGLAGGTDTQYF.